This T cell receptor (beta chain) was identified during a study of blood T cell repertoires in COVID-19. The ends were cut back, 3 bases at V and 8 bases at J, with 18 bases in the middle. CDR1 is SGHTS and CDR2 is YDEGEE in the germline V gene. The CDR3 is 15 residues long. This study enrolled people aged about 18 to 100 from roughly 22 US geographic areas. Self-reported history from a screening survey and questionnaire set each donor's cohort. Symptom resolution, clearance, or two negative PCRs marked the recovered donors of Cohort 3. Generated by immunoSEQ multiplex PCR, the TCRdb table keeps only in-frame clones and is missing some. The sample records a few hundred thousand clones, just over 85% being singletons. This clone was counted a single time.

V is TRBV5-8 and J is TRBJ1-5, with D tentatively TRBD1 (6 bases). The sequence was obtained from a middle-aged man who had recovered from COVID-19. The sequenced material came from PBMCs or T cells enriched from blood (not recorded which). CDR3: CASSYQGSPREPQHF. The DNA for the CDR3 is TGTGCCAGCAGCTATCAGGGGTCCCCCAGGGAGCCCCAGCATTTT.